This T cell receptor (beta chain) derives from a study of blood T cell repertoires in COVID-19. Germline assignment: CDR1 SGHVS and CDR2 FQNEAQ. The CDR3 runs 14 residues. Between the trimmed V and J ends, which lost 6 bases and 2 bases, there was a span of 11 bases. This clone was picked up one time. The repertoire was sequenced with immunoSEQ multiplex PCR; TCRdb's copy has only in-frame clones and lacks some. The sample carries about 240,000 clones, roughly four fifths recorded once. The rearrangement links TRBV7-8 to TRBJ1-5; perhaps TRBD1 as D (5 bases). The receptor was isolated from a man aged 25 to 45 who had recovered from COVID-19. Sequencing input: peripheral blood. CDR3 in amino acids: CASSPGFGNQPQHF. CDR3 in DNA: TGTGCCAGCAGTCCAGGGTTTGGCAATCAGCCCCAGCATTTT.